This T cell receptor beta chain was obtained from a study of Ad26.COV2.S vaccination and SARS-CoV-2 variants. On the study more broadly: Donor allocation was to the COV1001 Ad26.COV2.S trial arm. Administration of Ad26.COV2.S was intramuscular, either once or twice 56 days apart. Study results and limitations: Total responses of T cells may have been underestimated by the analyses of TCR breadth and depth.

In regard to this clone: Its antigen is unidentified.

The V end lost 3 bases, the J end lost 2 bases, and 14 bases lay between the germline ends. The CDR3 spans 15 residues. Germline V gene sequence: CDR1 SGHTA, CDR2 FQGNSA. Treatment noted: over 15 received Ad26.COV2.S at low or high dose, single or two shots; about five received placebo; per-sample allocation not given. It was on day 63 after the first vaccine or placebo injection that samples were taken. Sequencing was performed with immunoSEQ multiplex PCR; in TCRdb, only in-frame clones are kept and a portion is missing. This table has 400,000 to 500,000 clones, 88% appearing once. The receptor was derived from a person aged 18-65 years who received the Ad26.COV2.S COVID-19 vaccine or a placebo. Sequenced here: peripheral blood, sampled in a trial of Ad26.COV2.S vaccine versus placebo. The rearrangement links TRBV7-2 to TRBJ2-7; D is perhaps TRBD2 (6 bases). CDR3 amino acids: CASSLRRTTTYEQYF. The CDR3 bases are TGTGCCAGCAGCTTGCGACGGACTACCACCTACGAGCAGTACTTC.